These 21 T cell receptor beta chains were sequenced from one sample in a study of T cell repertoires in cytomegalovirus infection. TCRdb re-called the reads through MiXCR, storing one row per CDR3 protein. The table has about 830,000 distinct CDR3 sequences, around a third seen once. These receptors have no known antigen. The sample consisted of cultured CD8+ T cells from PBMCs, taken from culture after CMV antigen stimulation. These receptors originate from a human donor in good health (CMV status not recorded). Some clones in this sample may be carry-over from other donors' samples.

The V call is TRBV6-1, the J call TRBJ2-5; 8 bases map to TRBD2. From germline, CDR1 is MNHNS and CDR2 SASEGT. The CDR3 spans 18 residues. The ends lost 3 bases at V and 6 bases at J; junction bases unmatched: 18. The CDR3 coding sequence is TGTGCCAGCAGTGACTCTCCTGGGGGGCGGGGGGATTGGAAGACCCAGTACTTC. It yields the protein CASSDSPGGRGDWKTQYF.

CDR3 DNA sequence: TGTGCCAGCCTGGCAGAAAACCCCAACGAGCAGTACTTC. Its translation: CASLAENPNEQYF. The J gene is TRBJ2-7, the V gene TRBV6-1; D is unclear. This CDR3 contains 13 residues. V dropped 8 bases and J dropped 5 bases, with 16 bases sitting between them. The germline V gene encodes CDR1 MNHNS and CDR2 SASEGT.

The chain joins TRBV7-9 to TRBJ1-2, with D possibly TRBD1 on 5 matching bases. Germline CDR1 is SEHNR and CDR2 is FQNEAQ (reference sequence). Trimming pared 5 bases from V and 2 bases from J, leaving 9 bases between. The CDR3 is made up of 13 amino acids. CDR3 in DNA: TGTGCCAGCAGCATGACAGTAAACTATGGCTACACCTTC. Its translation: CASSMTVNYGYTF.

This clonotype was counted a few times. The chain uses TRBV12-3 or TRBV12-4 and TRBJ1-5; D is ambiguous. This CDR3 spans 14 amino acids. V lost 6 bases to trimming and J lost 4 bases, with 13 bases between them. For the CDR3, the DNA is TGTGCCAGCAGGACCTCAGCGGGGAATCAGCCCCAGCATTTT. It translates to CASRTSAGNQPQHF.

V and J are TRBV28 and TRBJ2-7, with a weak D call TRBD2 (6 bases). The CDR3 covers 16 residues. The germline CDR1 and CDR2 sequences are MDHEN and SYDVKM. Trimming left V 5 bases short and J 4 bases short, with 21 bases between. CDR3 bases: TGTGCCAGCAGTCCCCCCAACGGGGGTGGGGGATACGAGCAGTACGTC. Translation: CASSPPNGGGGYEQYV.

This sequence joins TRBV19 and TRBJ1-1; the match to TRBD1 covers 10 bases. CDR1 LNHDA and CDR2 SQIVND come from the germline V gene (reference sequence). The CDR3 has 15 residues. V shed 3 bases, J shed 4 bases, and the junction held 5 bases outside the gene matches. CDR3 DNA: TGTGCCAGTAGTATTGACAGGGGGCTGGGCACTGAAGCTTTCTTT. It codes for CASSIDRGLGTEAFF.

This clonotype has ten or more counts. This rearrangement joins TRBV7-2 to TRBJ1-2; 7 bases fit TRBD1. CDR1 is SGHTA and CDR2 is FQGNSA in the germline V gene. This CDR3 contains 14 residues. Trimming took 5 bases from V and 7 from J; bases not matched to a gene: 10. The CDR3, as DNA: TGTGCCAGCAGCCCCCGACAGGGTCCGCCTGGCTACACCTTC. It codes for CASSPRQGPPGYTF. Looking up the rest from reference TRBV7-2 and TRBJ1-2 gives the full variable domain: GAGVSQSPSNKVTEKGKDVELRCDPISGHTALYWYRQSLGQGLEFLIYFQGNSAPDKSGLPSDRFSAERTGGSVSTLTIQRTQQEDSAVYLCASSPRQGPPGYTFGSGTRLTVV.

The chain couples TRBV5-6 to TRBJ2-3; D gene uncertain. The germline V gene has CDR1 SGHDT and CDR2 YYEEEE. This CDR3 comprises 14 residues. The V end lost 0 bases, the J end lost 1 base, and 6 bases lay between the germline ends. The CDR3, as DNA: TGTGCCAGCAGCTTGGTACAGCGCACAGATACGCAGTATTTT. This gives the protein CASSLVQRTDTQYF.

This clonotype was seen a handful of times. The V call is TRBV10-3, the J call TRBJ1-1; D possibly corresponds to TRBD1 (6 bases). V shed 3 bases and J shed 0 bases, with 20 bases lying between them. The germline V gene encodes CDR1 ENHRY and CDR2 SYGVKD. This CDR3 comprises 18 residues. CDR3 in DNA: TGTGCCATCAGTGACGGGGGCCTGACCCTAAAACTGAACACTGAAGCTTTCTTT. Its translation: CAISDGGLTLKLNTEAFF.

CDR3 in DNA: TGCGCCAGCAGCCAAGTTGGCACAGATTACGAGCAGTACTTC. This codes for CASSQVGTDYEQYF. The V call is TRBV4-1, the J call TRBJ2-7, with D hard to call. The CDR3 runs 14 residues. Germline loops: CDR1 MGHRA, CDR2 YSYEKL. V was clipped by 1 base and J by 4 bases, with 11 bases between them.

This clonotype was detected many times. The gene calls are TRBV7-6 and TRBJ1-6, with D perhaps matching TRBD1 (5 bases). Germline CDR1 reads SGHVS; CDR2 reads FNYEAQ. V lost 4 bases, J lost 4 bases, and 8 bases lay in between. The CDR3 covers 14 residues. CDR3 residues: CASSSQEYNSPLHF. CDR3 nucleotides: TGTGCCAGCAGCTCACAGGAATATAATTCACCCCTCCACTTT.

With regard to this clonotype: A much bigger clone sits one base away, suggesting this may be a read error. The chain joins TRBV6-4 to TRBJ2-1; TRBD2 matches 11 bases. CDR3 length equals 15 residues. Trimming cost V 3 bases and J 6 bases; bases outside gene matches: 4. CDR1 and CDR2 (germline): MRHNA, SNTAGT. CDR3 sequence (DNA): TGTGCCAGCAGTGAAGGTAGCGGGGGGGCCAATGAGCAGTTCTTC. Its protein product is CASSEGSGGANEQFF.

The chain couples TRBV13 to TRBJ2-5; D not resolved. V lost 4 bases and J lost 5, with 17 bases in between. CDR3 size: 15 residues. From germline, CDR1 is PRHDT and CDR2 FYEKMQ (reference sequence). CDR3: CASSSSGRITETQYF. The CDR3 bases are TGTGCCAGCAGCTCTTCGGGTAGGATTACGGAGACCCAGTACTTC.

CDR3 in amino acids: CASSQDRNTGELFF. The DNA of the CDR3 is TGTGCCAGCAGCCAAGACCGAAACACCGGGGAGCTGTTTTTT. V is TRBV3-1 and J is TRBJ2-2; D uncertain. The germline CDR1 and CDR2 sequences are LGHDT and YNNKEL (reference sequence). This CDR3 spans 14 amino acids. Trimming took off 0 bases at V and 2 bases at J, with 4 bases between the two ends.

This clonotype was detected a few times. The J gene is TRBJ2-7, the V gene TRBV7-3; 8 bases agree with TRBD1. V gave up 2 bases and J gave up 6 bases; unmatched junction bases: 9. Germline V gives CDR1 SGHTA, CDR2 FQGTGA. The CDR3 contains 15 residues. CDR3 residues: CASSLRYGQGSEQYV. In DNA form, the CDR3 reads TGTGCCAGCAGCTTACGCTACGGACAGGGTAGCGAGCAGTACGTC.

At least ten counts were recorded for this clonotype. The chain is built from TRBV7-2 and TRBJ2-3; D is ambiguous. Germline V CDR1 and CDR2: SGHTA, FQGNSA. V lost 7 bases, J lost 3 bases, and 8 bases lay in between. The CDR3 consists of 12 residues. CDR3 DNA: TGTGCCAGCAAGTTCGGTACAGATACGCAGTATTTT. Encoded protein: CASKFGTDTQYF.

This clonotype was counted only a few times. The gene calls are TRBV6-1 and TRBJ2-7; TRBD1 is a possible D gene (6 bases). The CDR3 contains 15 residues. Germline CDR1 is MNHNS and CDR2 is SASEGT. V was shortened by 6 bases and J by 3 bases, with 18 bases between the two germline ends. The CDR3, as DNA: TGTGCCAGCAGGGGACGGCAGGGGCTTTACTACGAGCAGTACGTC. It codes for CASRGRQGLYYEQYV.

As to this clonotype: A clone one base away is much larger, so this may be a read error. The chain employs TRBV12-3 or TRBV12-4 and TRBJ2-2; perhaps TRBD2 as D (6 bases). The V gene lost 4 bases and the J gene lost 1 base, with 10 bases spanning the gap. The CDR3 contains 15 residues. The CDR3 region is CASSSYGGNTGELFF. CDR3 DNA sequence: TGTGCCAGCAGTTCTTACGGGGGGAACACCGGGGAGCTGTTTTTT.

This chain's CDR3 is CASSQDRIRWAIGYTF. CDR3 bases: TGTGCCAGCAGCCAAGATCGGATAAGGTGGGCAATCGGCTACACCTTC. The chain combines TRBV4-2 with TRBJ1-2; D gene uncertain. This CDR3 spans 16 amino acids. The V gene's germline CDR1 is LGHNA and CDR2 YNFKEQ. V lost 0 bases to trimming and J lost 8 bases, with 19 bases between them.

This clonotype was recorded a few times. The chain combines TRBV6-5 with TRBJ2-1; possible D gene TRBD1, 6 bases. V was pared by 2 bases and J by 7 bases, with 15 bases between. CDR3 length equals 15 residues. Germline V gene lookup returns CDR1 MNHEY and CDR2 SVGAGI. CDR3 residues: CASSYTTGGRNEQFF. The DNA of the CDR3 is TGTGCCAGCAGTTACACGACAGGCGGTAGGAATGAGCAGTTCTTC.

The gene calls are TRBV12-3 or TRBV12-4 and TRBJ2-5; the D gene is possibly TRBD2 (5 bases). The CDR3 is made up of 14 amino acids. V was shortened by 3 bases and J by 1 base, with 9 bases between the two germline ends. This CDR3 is CASSFAGVQETQYF. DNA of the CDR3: TGTGCCAGCAGTTTTGCCGGGGTCCAAGAGACCCAGTACTTC.